These 20 T cell receptor beta chains share one sample of origin, sequenced in a study of blood T cell repertoires in COVID-19. Only in-frame clones appear in the TCRdb table, and some are missing; sequencing was by immunoSEQ multiplex PCR. The sample holds under 300,000 clones; approximately 83% are singletons and the top ten take around 3.3%. Sequenced material: PBMCs or T cells enriched from blood (not recorded which). Every receptor here comes from a woman aged 40-49 years with acute COVID-19.

J is TRBJ1-3 and V is TRBV3-1 (or the pseudogene TRBV3-2); D is undetermined. CDR3 length: 14 residues. Trimming stripped 3 bases from V and 4 bases from J, with 10 bases between. Germline V CDR1 and CDR2: LGHDT, YNNKEL (reference sequence). Here the CDR3 reads CASSQEGIGNTIYF. CDR3 DNA: TGTGCCAGCAGCCAGGAGGGTATCGGAAACACCATATATTTT.

The chain uses TRBV7-6 and TRBJ2-1; TRBD2 matches 8 bases. CDR3 length: 16 residues. Germline lookup yields CDR1 SGHVS and CDR2 FNYEAQ. V was pared by 5 bases and J by 6 bases, with 12 bases of the junction left unmatched. The CDR3 bases are TGTGCCAGCAGCCCCCCTTCGGGAGGGCCGAGCAATGAGCAGTTCTTC. Translating it yields CASSPPSGGPSNEQFF.

This chain connects TRBV6-1 to TRBJ1-2; no clear D. Trimming pared 3 bases from V and 4 bases from J, leaving 18 bases between. CDR1 is MNHNS and CDR2 is SASEGT in the germline V gene. There are 16 residues in the CDR3. The CDR3 DNA reads TGTGCCAGCAGTGATTCGGGTTTGGCATCGCCCTATGGCTACACCTTC. Translating it yields CASSDSGLASPYGYTF.

J is TRBJ1-3 and V is TRBV5-1; D gene uncertain. With 5 bases removed from V and 0 bases from J, the gap between germline ends came to 9 bases. This CDR3 spans 14 amino acids. Germline CDR1 is SGHRS and CDR2 is YFSETQ. The CDR3 nucleotides are TGCGCCAGCAGGCCGCCGGGCTCTGGAAACACCATATATTTT. This codes for CASRPPGSGNTIYF.

V is TRBV10-2 and J is TRBJ2-2; maybe TRBD1 (5 bases). Germline V CDR1 and CDR2: WSHSY, SAAADI. V was pared by 0 bases and J by 4 bases, with 12 bases between. This CDR3 is 16 amino acids long. The CDR3 reads CASSESGAVSTGELFF. The CDR3 region has the DNA TGCGCCAGCAGTGAGTCTGGGGCAGTGTCCACCGGGGAGCTGTTTTTT.

The chain links TRBV3-1 (or the pseudogene TRBV3-2) to TRBJ1-3, with D tentatively TRBD1 (5 bases). V was pared by 5 bases and J by 4 bases, with 9 bases between. This CDR3 contains 13 residues. The germline gives CDR1 LGHDT, CDR2 YNNKEL (reference sequence). CDR3 residues: CASSSNRGNTIYF. CDR3 nucleotide sequence: TGTGCCAGCAGCAGTAACAGGGGAAACACCATATATTTT.

The chain combines TRBV27 with TRBJ2-3, with a tentative D call TRBD2 (6 bases). This CDR3 region has 15 residues. V was trimmed by 5 bases and J by 6 bases, leaving 18 bases between them. The germline V gene encodes CDR1 MNHEY and CDR2 SMNVEV (reference sequence). CDR3 DNA: TGTGCCAGCAGTCTGGACTATTCGAGTCGGGATACGCAGTATTTT. Translation gives CASSLDYSSRDTQYF.

This clone has just one count. This chain connects TRBV6-1 to TRBJ2-5, with 10 bases aligning to TRBD2. CDR1 and CDR2 (germline): MNHNS, SASEGT. The CDR3 covers 16 residues. After removal of 4 bases from V and 6 bases from J, the junction contained 11 bases not matched to a gene. Here the CDR3 reads CASSGSTSGFVKTQYF. In DNA, the CDR3 is TGTGCCAGCAGTGGATCGACTAGCGGGTTCGTAAAGACCCAGTACTTC.

This chain uses TRBV18 with TRBJ2-3; 10 bases are shared with TRBD2. Losses at the gene ends were 4 bases for V and 2 bases for J; bases not matched to a gene: 3. CDR1 and CDR2 from the germline V gene are KGHSH and LQKENI. This CDR3 has 15 residues. CDR3 loop: CASSQLAGFTDTQYF. The DNA of the CDR3 is TGTGCCAGCTCACAACTAGCGGGATTCACAGATACGCAGTATTTT. The entire variable domain, with the rest obtained from reference TRBV18 and TRBJ2-3, is as follows: NAGVMQNPRHLVRRRGQEARLRCSPMKGHSHVYWYRQLPEEGLKFMVYLQKENIIDESGMPKERFSAEFPKEGPSILRIQQVVRGDSAAYFCASSQLAGFTDTQYFGPGTRLTVL.

The chain recombines TRBV20-1 with TRBJ1-1; 8 bases fit TRBD1. The CDR3 contains 14 residues. The ends lost 6 bases at V and 1 base at J; junction bases unmatched: 7. Germline CDR1 DFQATT, CDR2 SNEGSKA (reference sequence). The CDR3 bases are TGCAGTGCGAGTGGGACAGGAGAGAACACTGAAGCTTTCTTT. Its translation is CSASGTGENTEAFF.

The V call is TRBV20-1, the J call TRBJ2-7, with 9 bases identical to TRBD2. The length of the CDR3 is 13 residues. The V and J ends lost 3 bases and 4 bases, in that order; junction bases with no gene match: 4. Germline loops: CDR1 DFQATT, CDR2 SNEGSKA (reference sequence). This CDR3 reads CSASSREGYEQYF. The CDR3 DNA sequence: TGCAGTGCTAGTTCGCGGGAGGGGTACGAGCAGTACTTC.

The rearrangement joins TRBV11-1 to TRBJ2-1; TRBD1 matches 9 bases. This CDR3 has 14 amino acids. V dropped 7 bases and J dropped 0; count of bases not matched to a gene: 1. The germline V gene has CDR1 SGHAT and CDR2 FQDESV (reference sequence). DNA for the CDR3: TGTGCCAGCAAGGACAGGGGCTCCTACAATGAGCAGTTCTTC. Translated: CASKDRGSYNEQFF.

This chain uses TRBV24-1 with TRBJ2-5; 11 nucleotides line up with TRBD1. CDR1 KGHDR and CDR2 SFDVKD come from the germline V gene. V dropped 4 bases and J dropped 3; count of bases not matched to a gene: 6. The CDR3 is 16 residues long. The CDR3 sequence is CATSDRPGQGEETQYF. Here the CDR3 DNA reads TGTGCCACCAGTGACCGACCGGGACAGGGGGAAGAGACCCAGTACTTC.

CDR3 nucleotide sequence: TGTGCCACCAGGTACACAGATACGCAGTATTTT. It translates to CATRYTDTQYF. This sequence joins TRBV25-1 and TRBJ2-3; D gene uncertain. This CDR3 region has 11 residues. CDR1 is MGHDK and CDR2 is SYGVNS in the germline V gene. The V and J ends lost 10 bases and 2 bases respectively, with 7 bases between them.

The V gene is TRBV3-1 (or the pseudogene TRBV3-2), the J gene TRBJ1-2; 7 bases agree with TRBD1. J gave up 6 bases and V 4 bases, and 8 bases lay outside the gene matches. The CDR3 extends over 14 amino acids. The germline gives CDR1 LGHDT, CDR2 YNNKEL (reference sequence). The CDR3 sequence: CASSPMTGTHGYTF. DNA for the CDR3: TGTGCCAGCAGCCCGATGACAGGGACCCATGGCTACACCTTC.

J is TRBJ2-5 and V is TRBV11-2, with D possibly TRBD2 on 6 matching bases. Per the germline V gene, CDR1 is SGHAT and CDR2 is FQNNGV. The CDR3 sequence is 13 residues long. V lost 8 bases to trimming and J lost 3 bases, with 13 bases between them. DNA for the CDR3: TGTGCCAGCGCGGGGAGTAGGAAAGAGACCCAGTACTTC. It yields the protein CASAGSRKETQYF.

The rearrangement links TRBV4-2 to TRBJ2-1; 10 bases are shared with TRBD2. CDR3 length equals 13 residues. The ends lost 3 bases at V and 15 bases at J; junction bases unmatched: 8. CDR1 is LGHNA and CDR2 is YNFKEQ in the germline V gene. The CDR3 coding sequence is TGTGCCAGCAGCCAGGATACTAGCGGGATGGGGTTCTTC. Its protein is CASSQDTSGMGFF.

This sequence joins TRBV4-1 and TRBJ2-7; TRBD1 agrees at 11 bases. The CDR3 is made up of 14 amino acids. The germline gives CDR1 MGHRA, CDR2 YSYEKL. V lost 7 bases to trimming and J lost 1 base; unmatched junction nucleotides: 3. The CDR3 region has the DNA TGCGCCAGCACCAGGGACAGGGGGTCCTACGAGCAGTACTTC. Translated, it gives CASTRDRGSYEQYF.

This chain connects TRBV9 to TRBJ2-1, with a tentative D call TRBD2 (6 bases). Germline V CDR1 and CDR2: SGDLS, YYNGEE. The CDR3 consists of 19 residues. The V and J ends lost 0 bases and 0 bases respectively, with 19 bases between them. The CDR3 DNA follows: TGTGCCAGCAGCGTAGGAAGGGCCGAGCGGGTAAGCTCCTACAATGAGCAGTTCTTC. Its translation: CASSVGRAERVSSYNEQFF.

The V gene is TRBV5-1, the J gene TRBJ1-4, with D possibly being TRBD1 (5 bases). Trimming pared 5 bases from V and 1 base from J, leaving 9 bases between. CDR1 and CDR2 from the germline V gene are SGHRS and YFSETQ. The CDR3 consists of 14 residues. CDR3 coding DNA: TGCGCCAGCAGTCCAGGGCGAACTAATGAAAAACTGTTTTTT. Translated: CASSPGRTNEKLFF. The full variable domain, in which reference TRBV5-1 and TRBJ1-4 provide the parts outside the CDR3, is KAGVTQTPRYLIKTRGQQVTLSCSPISGHRSVSWYQQTPGQGLQFLFEYFSETQRNKGNFPGRFSGRQFSNSRSEMNVSTLELGDSALYLCASSPGRTNEKLFFGSGTQLSVL.